These 17 T cell receptor beta chains were sequenced from one sample in a study of Ad26.COV2.S vaccination and SARS-CoV-2 variants. Treatment here: around 19 received Ad26.COV2.S at low or high dose, single or two shots; about 5 received placebo; per-sample allocation not given. Following the first vaccine or placebo injection, samples were taken on day 63. Using immunoSEQ multiplex PCR, the repertoire was profiled, and TCRdb retains in-frame clones only, with some absent. This table holds about 500,000 clones, roughly nine tenths found once. The material was peripheral blood, obtained in a trial of Ad26.COV2.S vaccine versus placebo. Source of these receptors: a person between 18 and 65 years old who received the Ad26.COV2.S COVID-19 vaccine or a placebo.

The V gene is TRBV28, the J gene TRBJ2-2; D is ambiguous. This CDR3 comprises 11 residues. The V gene lost 2 bases and the J gene lost 5 bases, with 0 bases spanning the gap. In germline, CDR1 is MDHEN, CDR2 SYDVKM. This chain's CDR3 is CASSLTGELFF. Written as DNA, the CDR3 is TGTGCCAGCAGTTTAACCGGGGAGCTGTTTTTT.

The chain recombines TRBV20-1 with TRBJ1-2; no definite D call. The CDR3 totals 11 residues. Trimming took 7 bases from V and 3 from J, leaving 9 bases between them. Germline CDR1 reads DFQATT; CDR2 reads SNEGSKA (reference sequence). This CDR3 is CSGVQYYGYTF. The DNA of the CDR3 is TGCAGTGGGGTTCAATACTATGGCTACACCTTC.

V usage is TRBV6-5 and J usage is TRBJ1-1, with 7 bases fitting TRBD1. The germline CDR1 and CDR2 sequences are MNHEY and SVGAGI. The CDR3 extends over 15 amino acids. The ends lost 0 bases at V and 2 bases at J; junction bases unmatched: 3. This CDR3 reads CASSYSGQTNTEAFF. In nucleotides, the CDR3 is TGTGCCAGCAGTTACTCGGGACAGACAAACACTGAAGCTTTCTTT.

This chain joins TRBV5-4 and TRBJ1-1, with TRBD1 as a possible D gene (6 bases). There are 14 residues in the CDR3. Germline V lookup: CDR1 SGHNT, CDR2 YYREEE (reference sequence). V was shortened by 4 bases and J by 6 bases, with 16 bases between the two germline ends. The CDR3 sequence: CASSKPGQRAEAFF. As DNA, the CDR3 is TGTGCCAGCAGCAAGCCGGGACAACGCGCTGAAGCTTTCTTT.

V gene TRBV6-2 or TRBV6-3 combines with J gene TRBJ1-2; tentative D call: TRBD1 (6 bases). The length of the CDR3 is 15 residues. Germline V gives CDR1 MNHEY, CDR2 SVGEGT. V lost 2 bases and J lost 3, with 13 bases in between. The CDR3 protein is CASSYGDTYYYGYTF. In DNA, the CDR3 is TGTGCCAGCAGTTACGGGGACACTTACTACTATGGCTACACCTTC.

This clone showed up just a few times. The gene calls are TRBV12-5 and TRBJ2-3; no definite D call. The CDR3 is 13 residues long. CDR1 is LGHNT and CDR2 is FRNRAP in the germline V gene. The V and J ends lost 2 bases and 4 bases respectively, with 7 bases between them. CDR3 bases: TGTGCTAGTGGTTTGCTTGGCGCAGATACGCAGTATTTT. It yields the protein CASGLLGADTQYF. Full variable domain (missing parts from reference TRBV12-5 and TRBJ2-3): DARVTQTPRHKVTEMGQEVTMRCQPILGHNTVFWYRQTMMQGLELLAYFRNRAPLDDSGMPKDRFSAEMPDATLATLKIQPSEPRDSAVYFCASGLLGADTQYFGPGTRLTVL.

This chain connects TRBV7-9 to TRBJ2-7; TRBD1 might be the D (6 bases). This CDR3 spans 14 amino acids. V dropped 5 bases and J dropped 2 bases, with 13 bases sitting between them. Germline V lookup: CDR1 SEHNR, CDR2 FQNEAQ (reference sequence). Here the CDR3 DNA reads TGTGCCAGCAGCACCGGGACAAGCACCTACGAGCAGTACTTC. Protein: CASSTGTSTYEQYF.

J is TRBJ2-7 and V is TRBV5-1; 13 bases are a match to TRBD2. Germline V gives CDR1 SGHRS, CDR2 YFSETQ. The V and J ends lost 6 bases and 2 bases, in that order; junction bases with no gene match: 2. CDR3 length: 14 residues. CDR3 nucleotide sequence: TGCGCCAGCAAGGGACTAGCGGGAACCTACGAGCAGTACTTC. Translating gives CASKGLAGTYEQYF.

V is TRBV3-1 (or the pseudogene TRBV3-2) and J is TRBJ1-6, with TRBD1 as a possible D gene (5 bases). V was clipped by 1 base and J by 7 bases, with 11 bases between them. Germline-derived CDR1 and CDR2 are LGHDT and YNNKEL (reference sequence). The CDR3 contains 15 residues. In DNA, the CDR3 is TGTGCCAGCAGCCAAGCAAAGGGGTCAAATTCACCCCTCCACTTT. It translates to CASSQAKGSNSPLHF.

The CDR3 DNA reads as TGTGCCAGCAGTTCTAGGGCGCAGTTCTTC. Translated: CASSSRAQFF. The genes are TRBV28 and TRBJ2-1, with no clear D. The CDR3 length is 10 residues. V was trimmed by 4 bases and J by 12 bases, leaving 7 bases between them. Germline CDR1 MDHEN, CDR2 SYDVKM.

The V call is TRBV9, the J call TRBJ2-1; D not certain. CDR3 size: 13 residues. CDR1 and CDR2 from the germline V gene are SGDLS and YYNGEE. Trimming stripped 1 base from V and 4 bases from J, with 6 bases between. The CDR3 region has the DNA TGTGCCAGCAGCGTAAAGCAATACAATGAGCAGTTCTTC. Encoded protein: CASSVKQYNEQFF.

The CDR3 bases are TGTGCCAGCACTCTTTGGGGGACCGGGGAGCTGTTTTTT. It specifies CASTLWGTGELFF. The chain links TRBV12-3 or TRBV12-4 to TRBJ2-2; D tentatively reads TRBD1 or TRBD2 (5 bases each). With 7 bases removed from V and 5 bases from J, the gap between germline ends came to 11 bases. The CDR3 is 13 residues long.

The rearrangement joins TRBV6-6 to TRBJ1-1; TRBD1 is a possible D gene (6 bases). The length of the CDR3 is 15 residues. The germline V and J ends were trimmed by 5 bases and 4 bases, with 17 bases remaining between them. The germline CDR1 and CDR2 sequences are MNHNY and SVGAGI (reference sequence). CDR3 DNA sequence: TGTGCCAGCAGTAGGAACTTACAGGGATCCACTGAAGCTTTCTTT. Its translation: CASSRNLQGSTEAFF.

The V gene is TRBV30, the J gene TRBJ2-1; possibly TRBD2 for D (5 bases). The CDR3 loop spans 11 amino acids. Germline V lookup: CDR1 GTSNPN, CDR2 SVGIG (reference sequence). V was cut by 1 base and J by 7 bases, with 5 bases left in between. Written as DNA, the CDR3 is TGTGCCTGGAGTGCGGGGAATGAGCAGTTCTTC. Translating it yields CAWSAGNEQFF.

The chain joins TRBV5-1 to TRBJ2-7, with D perhaps TRBD1 or TRBD2 (6 bases each). The germline gives CDR1 SGHRS, CDR2 YFSETQ. V lost 4 bases and J lost 2, with 16 bases in between. This CDR3 is 15 amino acids long. The CDR3 DNA reads as TGCGCCAGCAGCCTGGGGGGCAAGGGACCCTACGAGCAGTACTTC. Translated, it gives CASSLGGKGPYEQYF.

As to this clone: The DNA is left out, because the CDR3 cannot be placed on it with certainty; the CDR3 is given as TCRdb lists it. V usage is TRBV21-1 and J usage is TRBJ1-2; the table's TRBD1 call for D was not verified on the DNA. TRBV21-1 is an annotated pseudogene. The CDR3 adds up to 17 amino acids, both ends counted. CDR3 sequence reads: CASSKVATGTIFYGYTF.

The genes are TRBV29-1 and TRBJ2-5, with TRBD2 identical over 14 bases. This CDR3 is 14 amino acids long. Germline CDR1 is SQVTM and CDR2 is ANQGSEA. Germline trimming cut 5 bases from V and 5 bases from J; bases unmatched to any gene: 4. CDR3 bases: TGCAGCGTTTCTGGGACTAGCGGGGGTGAGACCCAGTACTTC. Amino acid sequence: CSVSGTSGGETQYF.